The 7 T cell receptor beta chains presented below share a single source sample, sequenced in a study of yellow fever vaccine responses in identical twins. MiXCR, run by TCRdb on the RT-PCR reads, gives a single entry per CDR3 protein. The table lists 30,000 to 35,000 distinct CDR3 sequences, more than 45% of them singletons, with 4.5% to 5% in the top ten. This specimen consisted of T cells from blood (PBMCs), unsorted or a sorted subset (not recorded which), obtained before or after yellow fever vaccination (not recorded which). The receptors derive from a young woman who received the yellow fever vaccine.

V is TRBV12-3 or TRBV12-4 and J is TRBJ2-3; 7 positions match TRBD2. V was clipped by 4 bases and J by 4 bases; unmatched bases: 11. There are 16 residues in the CDR3. The CDR3 DNA reads TGTGCCAGCAGTTCCCCCCGGGGGAGGGCGTCAGATACGCAGTATTTT. It codes for CASSSPRGRASDTQYF.

The rearrangement joins TRBV6-5 to TRBJ2-2, with a possible D match to TRBD2 (7 bases). CDR3 length equals 15 residues. Germline lookup yields CDR1 MNHEY and CDR2 SVGAGI. Trimming pared 2 bases from V and 8 bases from J, leaving 15 bases between. The CDR3 coding sequence is TGTGCCAGCAGTTACGCTGGGGGGGCGGCGGGGGAGCTGTTTTTT. Its protein product is CASSYAGGAAGELFF.

The chain couples TRBV3-1 to TRBJ2-7; either TRBD1 or TRBD2 may supply D (5 bases each). The CDR3 is made up of 15 amino acids. V was trimmed by 4 bases and J by 0 bases, leaving 13 bases between them. Germline V lookup: CDR1 LGHDT, CDR2 YNNKEL (reference sequence). The CDR3: CASSPWGGSSYEQYF. The CDR3 nucleotides are TGTGCCAGCAGCCCTTGGGGCGGGTCCTCCTACGAGCAGTACTTC.

The rearrangement uses TRBV11-1 and TRBJ2-5, with D possibly being TRBD2 (5 bases). Germline V gene lookup returns CDR1 SGHAT and CDR2 FQDESV (reference sequence). This CDR3 has 15 amino acids. Trimming removed 1 base at V and 2 bases at J, with 11 bases between. CDR3 protein: CASSLEVAGQETQYF. As DNA, the CDR3 is TGTGCCAGCAGCTTAGAGGTGGCGGGTCAAGAGACCCAGTACTTC.

The table lists this clonotype with a few counts. CDR3 DNA: TGCAGCGTTGGGTCGGCAGGGCAAAGCGCCTACAATGAGCAGTTCTTC. This sequence encodes CSVGSAGQSAYNEQFF. This chain uses TRBV29-1 with TRBJ2-1, with TRBD1 as a possible D gene (5 bases). Trimming left V 4 bases short and J 2 bases short, with 18 bases between. The CDR3 covers 16 residues. From germline, CDR1 is SQVTM and CDR2 ANQGSEA.

This clonotype was counted a few times. The chain couples TRBV4-1 to TRBJ1-5; 9 bases are shared with TRBD1. This CDR3 is 17 amino acids long. V gave up 1 base and J gave up 2 bases; unmatched junction bases: 6. Looked up from germline, CDR1 is MGHRA and CDR2 is YSYEKL. As DNA, the CDR3 is TGCGCCAGCAGCCAAGTCTTACAGGGGGCGCGCAATCAGCCCCAGCATTTT. Its translation is CASSQVLQGARNQPQHF.

V and J are TRBV10-3 and TRBJ2-7; D might be TRBD1 (5 bases). The CDR3 extends over 13 amino acids. Between the trimmed V and J ends, which lost 2 bases and 6 bases, there was a span of 11 bases. Germline V gene data show CDR1 as ENHRY and CDR2 as SYGVKD. The CDR3 nucleotides read TGTGCCATCAGTGAGCACCTTGGGGCCGAGCAGTACTTC. Protein sequence: CAISEHLGAEQYF.